The 3 T cell receptor beta chains below come from one sample, sequenced in a study of blood T cell repertoires in COVID-19. Produced via immunoSEQ multiplex PCR; TCRdb's table is partial and in-frame only. The sample contains more than 300,000 clones, about 88% of which appear only once. Material: PBMCs or T cells enriched from blood (not recorded which). These receptor sequences come from a woman between 18 and 30 years old who had recovered from COVID-19.

This rearrangement joins TRBV5-1 to TRBJ2-7; 9 positions match TRBD1. Unmatched junction bases numbered 2, after V lost 0 bases and J lost 4 bases. The CDR3 has 14 amino acids. Germline V gene lookup returns CDR1 SGHRS and CDR2 YFSETQ. The CDR3 coding sequence is TGCGCCAGCAGCTTGGGGACAGGGGAGTACGAGCAGTACTTC. This translates into CASSLGTGEYEQYF.

The chain links TRBV28 to TRBJ2-7; a weak D match, TRBD2 (6 bases). V was clipped by 6 bases and J by 5 bases, with 17 bases between them. This CDR3 region has 14 residues. Germline CDR1 reads MDHEN; CDR2 reads SYDVKM. CDR3 in amino acids: CASRSGTEGHEQYF. DNA of the CDR3: TGTGCCAGCAGGTCCGGGACGGAGGGTCACGAGCAGTACTTC.

This chain links TRBV6-1 with TRBJ1-4; D call uncertain. With 0 bases removed from V and 0 bases from J, the gap between germline ends came to 14 bases. CDR3 length equals 18 residues. Germline CDR1 is MNHNS and CDR2 is SASEGT. In DNA form, the CDR3 reads TGTGCCAGCAGTGAAGCGCTCTACCCGCATGCAACTAATGAAAAACTGTTTTTT. It encodes CASSEALYPHATNEKLFF.